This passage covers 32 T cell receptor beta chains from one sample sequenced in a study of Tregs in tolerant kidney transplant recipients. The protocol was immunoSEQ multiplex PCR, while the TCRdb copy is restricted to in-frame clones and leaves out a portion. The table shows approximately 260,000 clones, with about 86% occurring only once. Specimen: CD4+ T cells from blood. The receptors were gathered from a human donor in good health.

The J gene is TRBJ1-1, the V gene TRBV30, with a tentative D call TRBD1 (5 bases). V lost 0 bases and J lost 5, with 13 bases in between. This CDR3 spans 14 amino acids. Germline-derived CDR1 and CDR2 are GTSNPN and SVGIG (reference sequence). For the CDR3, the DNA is TGTGCCTGGAGTGTAAAGCCCTGGGGGACTGAAGCTTTCTTT. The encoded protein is CAWSVKPWGTEAFF.

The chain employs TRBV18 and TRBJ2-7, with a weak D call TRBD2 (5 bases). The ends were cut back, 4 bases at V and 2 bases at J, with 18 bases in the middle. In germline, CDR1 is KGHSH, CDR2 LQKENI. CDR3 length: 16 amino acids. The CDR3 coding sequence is TGTGCCAGCTCACTCCTAGCCCCGGGTATCCCCTACGAGCAGTACTTC. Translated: CASSLLAPGIPYEQYF.

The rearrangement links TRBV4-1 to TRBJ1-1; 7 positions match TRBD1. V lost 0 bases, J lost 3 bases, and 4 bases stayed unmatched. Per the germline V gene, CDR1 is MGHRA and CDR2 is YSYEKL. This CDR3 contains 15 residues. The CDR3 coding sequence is TGCGCCAGCAGCCAAGATCACAGGGGAGACACTGAAGCTTTCTTT. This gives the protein CASSQDHRGDTEAFF.

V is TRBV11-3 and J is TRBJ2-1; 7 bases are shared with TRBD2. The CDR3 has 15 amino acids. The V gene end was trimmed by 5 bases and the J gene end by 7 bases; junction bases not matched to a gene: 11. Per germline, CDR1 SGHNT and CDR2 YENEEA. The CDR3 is CASSHSGRKGNEQFF. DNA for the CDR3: TGTGCCAGCAGCCATAGCGGGCGTAAAGGGAATGAGCAGTTCTTC.

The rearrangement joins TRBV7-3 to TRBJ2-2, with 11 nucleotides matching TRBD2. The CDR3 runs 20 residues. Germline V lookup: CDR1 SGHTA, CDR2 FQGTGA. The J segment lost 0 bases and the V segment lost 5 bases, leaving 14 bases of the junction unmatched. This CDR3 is CASSPRVGLAGGSNTGELFF. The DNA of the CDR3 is TGTGCCAGCAGCCCCCGAGTCGGGCTAGCGGGGGGCTCGAACACCGGGGAGCTGTTTTTT.

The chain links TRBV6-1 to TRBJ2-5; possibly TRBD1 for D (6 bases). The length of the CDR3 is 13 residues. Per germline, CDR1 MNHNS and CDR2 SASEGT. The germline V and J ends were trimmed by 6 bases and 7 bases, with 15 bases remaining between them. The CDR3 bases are TGTGCCAGCAGAATGGACAGAGTGGGGACCCAGTACTTC. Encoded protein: CASRMDRVGTQYF.

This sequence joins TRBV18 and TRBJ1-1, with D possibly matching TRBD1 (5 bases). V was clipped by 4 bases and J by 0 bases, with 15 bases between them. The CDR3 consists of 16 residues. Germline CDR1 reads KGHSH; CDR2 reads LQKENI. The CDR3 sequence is CASSLTWGRMNTEAFF. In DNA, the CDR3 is TGTGCCAGCTCACTAACCTGGGGACGGATGAACACTGAAGCTTTCTTT.

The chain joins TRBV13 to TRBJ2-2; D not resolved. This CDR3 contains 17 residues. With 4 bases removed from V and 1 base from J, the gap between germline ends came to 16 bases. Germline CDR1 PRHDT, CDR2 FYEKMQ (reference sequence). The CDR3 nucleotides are TGTGCCAGCAGCTACCGGCCCCAGGAAAGGAACACCGGGGAGCTGTTTTTT. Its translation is CASSYRPQERNTGELFF.

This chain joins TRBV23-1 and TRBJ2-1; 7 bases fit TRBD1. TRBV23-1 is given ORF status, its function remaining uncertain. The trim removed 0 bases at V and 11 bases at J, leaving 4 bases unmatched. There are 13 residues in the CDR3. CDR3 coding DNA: TGCGCCAGCAGTCAATCTCCCAGGGGGAAGCAGTTCTTC. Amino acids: CASSQSPRGKQFF.

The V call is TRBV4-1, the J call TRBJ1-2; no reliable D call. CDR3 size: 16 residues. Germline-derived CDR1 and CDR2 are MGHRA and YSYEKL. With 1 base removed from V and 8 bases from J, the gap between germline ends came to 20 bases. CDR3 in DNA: TGCGCCAGCAGCCAAGTTCCAGTGGCTCCGAGCCGGGGCTACACCTTC. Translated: CASSQVPVAPSRGYTF.

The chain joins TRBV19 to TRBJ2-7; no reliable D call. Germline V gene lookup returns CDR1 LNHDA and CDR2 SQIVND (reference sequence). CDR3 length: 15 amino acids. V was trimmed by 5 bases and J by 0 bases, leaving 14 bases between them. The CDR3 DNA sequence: TGTGCCAGTAGTCTTCTTCTGGCTAGCTCCTACGAGCAGTACTTC. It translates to CASSLLLASSYEQYF.

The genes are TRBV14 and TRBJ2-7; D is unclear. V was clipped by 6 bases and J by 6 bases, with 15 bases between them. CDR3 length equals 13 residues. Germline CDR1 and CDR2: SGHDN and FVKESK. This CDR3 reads CASSLTPSGEQYF. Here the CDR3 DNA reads TGTGCCAGCAGTTTAACCCCTTCCGGCGAGCAGTACTTC.

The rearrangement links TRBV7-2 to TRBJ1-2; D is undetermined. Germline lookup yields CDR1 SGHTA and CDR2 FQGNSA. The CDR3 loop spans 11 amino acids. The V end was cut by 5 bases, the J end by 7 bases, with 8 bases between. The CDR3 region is CASSTLGGYTF. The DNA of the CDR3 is TGTGCCAGCAGCACCCTGGGTGGCTACACCTTC.

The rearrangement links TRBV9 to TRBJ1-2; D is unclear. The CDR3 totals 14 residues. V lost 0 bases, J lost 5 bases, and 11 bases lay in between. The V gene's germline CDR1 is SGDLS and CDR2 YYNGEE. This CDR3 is CASSVGSTSYGYTF. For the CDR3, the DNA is TGTGCCAGCAGCGTAGGGTCCACTTCTTATGGCTACACCTTC. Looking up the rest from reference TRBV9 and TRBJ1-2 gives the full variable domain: DSGVTQTPKHLITATGQRVTLRCSPRSGDLSVYWYQQSLDQGLQFLIQYYNGEERAKGNILERFSAQQFPDLHSELNLSSLELGDSALYFCASSVGSTSYGYTFGSGTRLTVV.

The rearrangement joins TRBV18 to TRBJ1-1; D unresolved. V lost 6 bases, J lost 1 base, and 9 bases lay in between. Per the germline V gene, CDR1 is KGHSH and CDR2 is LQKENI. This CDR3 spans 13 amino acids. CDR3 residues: CASSPQSNTEAFF. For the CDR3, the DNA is TGTGCCAGCTCTCCCCAATCGAACACTGAAGCTTTCTTT. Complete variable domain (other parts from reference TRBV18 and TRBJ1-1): NAGVMQNPRHLVRRRGQEARLRCSPMKGHSHVYWYRQLPEEGLKFMVYLQKENIIDESGMPKERFSAEFPKEGPSILRIQQVVRGDSAAYFCASSPQSNTEAFFGQGTRLTVV.

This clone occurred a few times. CDR3 protein: CAIQPAGVNTEAFF. CDR3 sequence (DNA): TGTGCCATCCAGCCCGCAGGAGTGAACACTGAAGCTTTCTTT. The chain links TRBV10-3 to TRBJ1-1, with D uncertain. The CDR3 length is 14 residues. Germline CDR1 is ENHRY and CDR2 is SYGVKD. V dropped 8 bases and J dropped 0 bases, with 13 bases sitting between them.

The CDR3 region has the DNA TGCAGTGCTCTAGACTACGAGCAGTACTTC. Protein product: CSALDYEQYF. The chain combines TRBV20-1 with TRBJ2-7; D unresolved. The ends were cut back, 5 bases at V and 3 bases at J, with 5 bases in the middle. The CDR3 is made up of 10 amino acids. Germline V CDR1 and CDR2: DFQATT, SNEGSKA (reference sequence).

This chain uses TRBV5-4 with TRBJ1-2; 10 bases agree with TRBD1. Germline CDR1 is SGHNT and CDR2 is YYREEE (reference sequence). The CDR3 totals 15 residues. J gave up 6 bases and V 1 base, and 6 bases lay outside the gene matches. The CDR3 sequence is CASSLSSTGGHGYTF. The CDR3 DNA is TGTGCCAGCAGCTTGTCTTCGACAGGGGGCCATGGCTACACCTTC.

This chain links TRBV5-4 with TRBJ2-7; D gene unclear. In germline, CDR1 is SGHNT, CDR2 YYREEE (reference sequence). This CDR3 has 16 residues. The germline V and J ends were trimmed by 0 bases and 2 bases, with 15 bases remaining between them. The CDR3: CASSLARVGKPYEQYF. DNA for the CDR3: TGTGCCAGCAGCTTGGCCCGGGTAGGGAAGCCCTACGAGCAGTACTTC. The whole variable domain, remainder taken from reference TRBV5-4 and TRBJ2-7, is ETGVTQSPTHLIKTRGQQVTLRCSSQSGHNTVSWYQQALGQGPQFIFQYYREEENGRGNFPPRFSGLQFPNYSSELNVNALELDDSALYLCASSLARVGKPYEQYFGPGTRLTVT.

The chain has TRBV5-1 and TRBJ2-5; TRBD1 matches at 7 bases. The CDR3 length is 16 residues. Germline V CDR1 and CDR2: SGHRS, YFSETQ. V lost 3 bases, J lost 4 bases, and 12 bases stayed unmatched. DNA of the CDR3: TGCGCCAGCAGCTCCGGACAGGCGGGCTCAAGAGAGACCCAGTACTTC. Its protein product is CASSSGQAGSRETQYF.

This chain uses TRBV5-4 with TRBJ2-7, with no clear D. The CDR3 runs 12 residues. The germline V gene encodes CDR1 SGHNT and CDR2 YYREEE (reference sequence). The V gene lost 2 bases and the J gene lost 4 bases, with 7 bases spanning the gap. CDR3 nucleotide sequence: TGTGCCAGCAGCTTCAATAGGTACGAGCAGTACTTC. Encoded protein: CASSFNRYEQYF.

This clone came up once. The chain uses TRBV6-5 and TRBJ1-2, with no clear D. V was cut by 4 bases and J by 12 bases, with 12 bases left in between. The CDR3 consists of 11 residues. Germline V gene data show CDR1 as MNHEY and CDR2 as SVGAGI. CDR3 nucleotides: TGTGCCAGCAGTTCTAAATGGGGTCACACCTTC. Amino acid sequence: CASSSKWGHTF.

CDR3 residues: CASSSPGTSFHEQFF. As DNA, the CDR3 is TGTGCCAGCAGCTCTCCCGGGACTAGCTTTCATGAGCAGTTCTTC. This sequence joins TRBV14 and TRBJ2-1; 9 nucleotides match TRBD2. The trim removed 5 bases at V and 8 bases at J, leaving 10 bases unmatched. There are 15 residues in the CDR3. Germline V gives CDR1 SGHDN, CDR2 FVKESK.

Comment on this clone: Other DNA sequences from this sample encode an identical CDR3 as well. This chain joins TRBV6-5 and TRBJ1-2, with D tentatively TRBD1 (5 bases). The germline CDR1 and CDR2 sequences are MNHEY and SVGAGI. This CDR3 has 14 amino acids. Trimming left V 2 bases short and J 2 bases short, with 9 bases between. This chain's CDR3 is CASSYGGGNYGYTF. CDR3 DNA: TGTGCCAGCAGTTACGGGGGGGGGAACTATGGCTACACCTTC.

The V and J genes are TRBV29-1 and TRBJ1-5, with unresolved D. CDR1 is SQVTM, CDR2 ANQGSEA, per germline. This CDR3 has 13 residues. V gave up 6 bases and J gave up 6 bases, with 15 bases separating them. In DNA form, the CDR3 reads TGCAGCGTGTGGACTGCGGGAAGTCAGCCCCAGCATTTT. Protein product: CSVWTAGSQPQHF.

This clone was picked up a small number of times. CDR3 nucleotide sequence: TGTGCCAGTAGTCGGGATAATTCACCCCTCCACTTT. It yields the protein CASSRDNSPLHF. This chain links TRBV19 with TRBJ1-6; D gene unclear. V shed 5 bases and J shed 5 bases, with 4 bases lying between them. Germline loops: CDR1 LNHDA, CDR2 SQIVND (reference sequence). CDR3 length: 12 residues.

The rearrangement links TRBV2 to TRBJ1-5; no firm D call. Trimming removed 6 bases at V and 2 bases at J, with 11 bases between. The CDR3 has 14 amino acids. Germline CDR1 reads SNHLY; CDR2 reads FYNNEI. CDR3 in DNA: TGTGCCAGCAGAAGGATCTCGGGCAATCAGCCCCAGCATTTT. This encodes CASRRISGNQPQHF.

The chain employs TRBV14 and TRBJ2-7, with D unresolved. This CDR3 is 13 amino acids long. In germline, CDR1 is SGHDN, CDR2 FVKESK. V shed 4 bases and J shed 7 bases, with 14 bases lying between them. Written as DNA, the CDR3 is TGTGCCAGCAGCCCCATCAGGTTGGGGGAGCAGTACTTC. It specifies CASSPIRLGEQYF.

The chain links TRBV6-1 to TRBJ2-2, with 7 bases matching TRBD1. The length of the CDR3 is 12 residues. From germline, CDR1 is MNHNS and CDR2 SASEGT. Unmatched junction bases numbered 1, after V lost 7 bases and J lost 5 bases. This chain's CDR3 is CASTTGTGELFF. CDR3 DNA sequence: TGTGCCAGCACGACAGGGACCGGGGAGCTGTTTTTT.

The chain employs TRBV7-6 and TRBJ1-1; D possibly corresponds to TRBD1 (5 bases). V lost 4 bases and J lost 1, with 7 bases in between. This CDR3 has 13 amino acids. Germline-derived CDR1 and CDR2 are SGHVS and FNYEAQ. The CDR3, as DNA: TGTGCCAGCAGCTCCAGGGAGAACACTGAAGCTTTCTTT. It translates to CASSSRENTEAFF.

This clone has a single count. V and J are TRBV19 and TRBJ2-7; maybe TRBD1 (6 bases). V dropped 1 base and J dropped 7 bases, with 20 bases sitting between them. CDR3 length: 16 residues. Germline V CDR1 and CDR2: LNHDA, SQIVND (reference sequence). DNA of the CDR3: TGTGCCAGTAGTATAGGACAGGCCCGACGAACGGGGGAGCAGTACTTC. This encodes CASSIGQARRTGEQYF.

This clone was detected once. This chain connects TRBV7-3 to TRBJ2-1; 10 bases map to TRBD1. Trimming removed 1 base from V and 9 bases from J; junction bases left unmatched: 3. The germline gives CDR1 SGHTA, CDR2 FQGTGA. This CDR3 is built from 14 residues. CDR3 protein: CASSLRQGAGEQFF. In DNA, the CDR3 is TGTGCCAGCAGCTTAAGACAGGGGGCGGGTGAGCAGTTCTTC.